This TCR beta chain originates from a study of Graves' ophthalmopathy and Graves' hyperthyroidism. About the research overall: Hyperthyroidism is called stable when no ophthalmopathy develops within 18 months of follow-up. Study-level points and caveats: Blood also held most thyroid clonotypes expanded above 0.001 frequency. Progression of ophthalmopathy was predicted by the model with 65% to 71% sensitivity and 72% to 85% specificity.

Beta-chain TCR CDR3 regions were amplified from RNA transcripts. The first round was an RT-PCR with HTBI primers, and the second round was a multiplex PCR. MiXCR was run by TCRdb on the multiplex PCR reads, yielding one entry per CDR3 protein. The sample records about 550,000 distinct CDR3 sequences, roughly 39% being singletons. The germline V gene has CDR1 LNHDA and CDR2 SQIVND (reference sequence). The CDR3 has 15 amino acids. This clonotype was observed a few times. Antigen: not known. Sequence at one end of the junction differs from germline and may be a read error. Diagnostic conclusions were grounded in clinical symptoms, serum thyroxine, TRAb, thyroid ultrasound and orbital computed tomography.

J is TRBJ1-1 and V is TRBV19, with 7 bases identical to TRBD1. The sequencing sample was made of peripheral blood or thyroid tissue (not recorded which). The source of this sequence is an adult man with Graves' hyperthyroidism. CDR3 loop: CASSVPGQINTEAFF. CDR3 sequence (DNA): TGTGCCAGTAGTGTCCCGGGACAGATAAACACTGAAGCCTTCTTT.